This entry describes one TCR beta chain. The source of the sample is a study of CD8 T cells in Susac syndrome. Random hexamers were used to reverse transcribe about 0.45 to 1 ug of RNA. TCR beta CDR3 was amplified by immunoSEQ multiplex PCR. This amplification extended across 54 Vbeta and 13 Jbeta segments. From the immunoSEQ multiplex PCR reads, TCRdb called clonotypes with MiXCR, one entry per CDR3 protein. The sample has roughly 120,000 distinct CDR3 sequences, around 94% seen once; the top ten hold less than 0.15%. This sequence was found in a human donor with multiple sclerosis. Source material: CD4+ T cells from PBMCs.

CDR3 sequence reads: CASSSSGTVLRNTEAFF. The CDR3 DNA reads TGTGCCAGCAGTTCGTCCGGGACAGTATTGAGGAACACTGAAGCTTTCTTT. The V gene is TRBV27, the J gene TRBJ1-1; 7 bases line up with TRBD1. The CDR3 length is 17 residues. Germline V gene data show CDR1 as MNHEY and CDR2 as SMNVEV (reference sequence). V trimming: 4 bases; J trimming: 1 base; junction bases outside the gene matches: 12.